This entry lists 2 T cell receptor beta chains sequenced from one sample in a study of regulatory T cells in long-lasting Graves disease. For TCR beta, libraries came from iRepertoire HTBI primers and Arm-PCR of CDR3 regions. TCRdb redid the calling of the multiplex PCR reads with MiXCR, one entry per CDR3 protein. In the table there are a few hundred thousand distinct CDR3 sequences, approximately 12% of which are singletons. The sample's time point: newly diagnosed GD, antithyroid drugs for less than 3 months. The TCR library was made from RNA that had been extracted from PBMCs in TRIzol. These same data were also listed under a study on T cells in Graves' hyperthyroidism and ophthalmopathy.

The sequencing here drew on peripheral blood mononuclear cells (PBMCs), taken at new diagnosis, from a patient treated with antithyroid drugs. These receptors were collected from a woman aged 18-29 years with Graves disease.

This clonotype was observed a handful of times. V usage is TRBV27 and J usage is TRBJ2-7, with 15 positions matching TRBD2. In germline, CDR1 is MNHEY, CDR2 SMNVEV (reference sequence). The CDR3 has 14 residues. Trimming cost V 5 bases and J 7 bases; bases outside gene matches: 3. Here the CDR3 DNA reads TGTGCCAGCAGTCTCGGGACTAGCGGGAGGGAGCAGTACTTC. This sequence encodes CASSLGTSGREQYF.

This clonotype was counted a few times. This chain connects TRBV12-3 or TRBV12-4 to TRBJ1-2, with 10 nucleotides matching TRBD1. There are 16 residues in the CDR3. The V gene end was trimmed by 4 bases and the J gene end by 3 bases; junction bases not matched to a gene: 8. CDR3 nucleotide sequence: TGTGCCAGCAGTTCCCGGGACAGGGGCCGTGACTATGGCTACACCTTC. Translated: CASSSRDRGRDYGYTF.